This T cell receptor (beta chain) was sequenced in a study of blood T cell repertoires in COVID-19. The method was immunoSEQ multiplex PCR; TCRdb's version includes in-frame clones alone and lacks a portion of them. Here the sample spans about 100,000 clones, under 90% being singletons. Trimming removed 1 base from V and 4 bases from J; junction bases left unmatched: 3. Germline CDR1 reads LGHDT; CDR2 reads YNNKEL (reference sequence). CDR3 length: 15 residues. The sequence derives from a human donor in a cohort sampled during active COVID-19. The rearrangement links TRBV3-1 (or the pseudogene TRBV3-2) to TRBJ2-3; 9 nucleotides line up with TRBD2. Sequenced material: peripheral blood. The CDR3 DNA reads TGTGCCAGCAGCCAAGCTCTAGCGGGGTCAGATACGCAGTATTTT. This gives the protein CASSQALAGSDTQYF.